Here is one TCR beta chain with its context. Its target is not known. This specimen comes from a study of immune evolution from preneoplasia to lung adenocarcinoma. The CDR3 runs to 14 residues. From germline, CDR1 is SGDLS and CDR2 YYNGEE. V dropped 4 bases and J dropped 1 base, with 9 bases sitting between them. Points from the study as a whole: Compared with EGFR-mutant or double wild-type lesions, KRAS-mutant nodules were more clonal.

Generated by immunoSEQ multiplex PCR, the TCRdb table keeps only in-frame clones and is missing some. Of 30,000 to 45,000 clones in the sample, 65% to 75% are singletons; the top ten hold about 5.7%. The TCR was taken from a person in their sixties or seventies with lung adenocarcinoma. The specimen was FFPE invasive lung adenocarcinoma tissue. The chain recombines TRBV9 with TRBJ1-5; D is unclear. The CDR3, as DNA: TGTGCCAGCAGCTACGGTTCCAGCAATCAGCCCCAGCATTTT. Encoded protein: CASSYGSSNQPQHF. The full variable domain, in which reference TRBV9 and TRBJ1-5 provide the parts outside the CDR3, is DSGVTQTPKHLITATGQRVTLRCSPRSGDLSVYWYQQSLDQGLQFLIQYYNGEERAKGNILERFSAQQFPDLHSELNLSSLELGDSALYFCASSYGSSNQPQHFGDGTRLSIL.